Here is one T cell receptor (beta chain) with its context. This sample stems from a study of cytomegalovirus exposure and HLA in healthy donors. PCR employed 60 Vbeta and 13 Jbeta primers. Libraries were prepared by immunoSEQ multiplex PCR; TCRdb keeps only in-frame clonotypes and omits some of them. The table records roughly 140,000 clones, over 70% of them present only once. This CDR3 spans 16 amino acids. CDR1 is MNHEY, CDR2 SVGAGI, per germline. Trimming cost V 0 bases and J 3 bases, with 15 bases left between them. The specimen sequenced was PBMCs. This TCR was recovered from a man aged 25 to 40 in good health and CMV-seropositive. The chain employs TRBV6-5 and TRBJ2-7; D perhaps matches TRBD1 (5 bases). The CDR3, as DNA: TGTGCCAGCAGTTACTCCACTGCGGACATACTCTACGAGCAGTACTTC. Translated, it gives CASSYSTADILYEQYF.